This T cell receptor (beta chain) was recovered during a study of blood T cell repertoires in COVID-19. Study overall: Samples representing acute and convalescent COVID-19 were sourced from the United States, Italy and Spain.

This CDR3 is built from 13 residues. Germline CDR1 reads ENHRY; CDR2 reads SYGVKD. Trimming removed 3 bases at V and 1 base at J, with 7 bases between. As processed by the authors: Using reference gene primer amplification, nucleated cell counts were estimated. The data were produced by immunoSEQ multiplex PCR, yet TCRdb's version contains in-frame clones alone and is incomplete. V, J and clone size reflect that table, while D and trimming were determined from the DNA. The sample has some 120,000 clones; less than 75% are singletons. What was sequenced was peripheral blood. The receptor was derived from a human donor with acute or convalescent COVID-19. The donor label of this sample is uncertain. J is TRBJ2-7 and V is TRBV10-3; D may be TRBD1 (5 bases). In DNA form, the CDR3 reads TGTGCCATCAGTGAAGGACAATCCTACGAGCAGTACGTC. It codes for CAISEGQSYEQYV.